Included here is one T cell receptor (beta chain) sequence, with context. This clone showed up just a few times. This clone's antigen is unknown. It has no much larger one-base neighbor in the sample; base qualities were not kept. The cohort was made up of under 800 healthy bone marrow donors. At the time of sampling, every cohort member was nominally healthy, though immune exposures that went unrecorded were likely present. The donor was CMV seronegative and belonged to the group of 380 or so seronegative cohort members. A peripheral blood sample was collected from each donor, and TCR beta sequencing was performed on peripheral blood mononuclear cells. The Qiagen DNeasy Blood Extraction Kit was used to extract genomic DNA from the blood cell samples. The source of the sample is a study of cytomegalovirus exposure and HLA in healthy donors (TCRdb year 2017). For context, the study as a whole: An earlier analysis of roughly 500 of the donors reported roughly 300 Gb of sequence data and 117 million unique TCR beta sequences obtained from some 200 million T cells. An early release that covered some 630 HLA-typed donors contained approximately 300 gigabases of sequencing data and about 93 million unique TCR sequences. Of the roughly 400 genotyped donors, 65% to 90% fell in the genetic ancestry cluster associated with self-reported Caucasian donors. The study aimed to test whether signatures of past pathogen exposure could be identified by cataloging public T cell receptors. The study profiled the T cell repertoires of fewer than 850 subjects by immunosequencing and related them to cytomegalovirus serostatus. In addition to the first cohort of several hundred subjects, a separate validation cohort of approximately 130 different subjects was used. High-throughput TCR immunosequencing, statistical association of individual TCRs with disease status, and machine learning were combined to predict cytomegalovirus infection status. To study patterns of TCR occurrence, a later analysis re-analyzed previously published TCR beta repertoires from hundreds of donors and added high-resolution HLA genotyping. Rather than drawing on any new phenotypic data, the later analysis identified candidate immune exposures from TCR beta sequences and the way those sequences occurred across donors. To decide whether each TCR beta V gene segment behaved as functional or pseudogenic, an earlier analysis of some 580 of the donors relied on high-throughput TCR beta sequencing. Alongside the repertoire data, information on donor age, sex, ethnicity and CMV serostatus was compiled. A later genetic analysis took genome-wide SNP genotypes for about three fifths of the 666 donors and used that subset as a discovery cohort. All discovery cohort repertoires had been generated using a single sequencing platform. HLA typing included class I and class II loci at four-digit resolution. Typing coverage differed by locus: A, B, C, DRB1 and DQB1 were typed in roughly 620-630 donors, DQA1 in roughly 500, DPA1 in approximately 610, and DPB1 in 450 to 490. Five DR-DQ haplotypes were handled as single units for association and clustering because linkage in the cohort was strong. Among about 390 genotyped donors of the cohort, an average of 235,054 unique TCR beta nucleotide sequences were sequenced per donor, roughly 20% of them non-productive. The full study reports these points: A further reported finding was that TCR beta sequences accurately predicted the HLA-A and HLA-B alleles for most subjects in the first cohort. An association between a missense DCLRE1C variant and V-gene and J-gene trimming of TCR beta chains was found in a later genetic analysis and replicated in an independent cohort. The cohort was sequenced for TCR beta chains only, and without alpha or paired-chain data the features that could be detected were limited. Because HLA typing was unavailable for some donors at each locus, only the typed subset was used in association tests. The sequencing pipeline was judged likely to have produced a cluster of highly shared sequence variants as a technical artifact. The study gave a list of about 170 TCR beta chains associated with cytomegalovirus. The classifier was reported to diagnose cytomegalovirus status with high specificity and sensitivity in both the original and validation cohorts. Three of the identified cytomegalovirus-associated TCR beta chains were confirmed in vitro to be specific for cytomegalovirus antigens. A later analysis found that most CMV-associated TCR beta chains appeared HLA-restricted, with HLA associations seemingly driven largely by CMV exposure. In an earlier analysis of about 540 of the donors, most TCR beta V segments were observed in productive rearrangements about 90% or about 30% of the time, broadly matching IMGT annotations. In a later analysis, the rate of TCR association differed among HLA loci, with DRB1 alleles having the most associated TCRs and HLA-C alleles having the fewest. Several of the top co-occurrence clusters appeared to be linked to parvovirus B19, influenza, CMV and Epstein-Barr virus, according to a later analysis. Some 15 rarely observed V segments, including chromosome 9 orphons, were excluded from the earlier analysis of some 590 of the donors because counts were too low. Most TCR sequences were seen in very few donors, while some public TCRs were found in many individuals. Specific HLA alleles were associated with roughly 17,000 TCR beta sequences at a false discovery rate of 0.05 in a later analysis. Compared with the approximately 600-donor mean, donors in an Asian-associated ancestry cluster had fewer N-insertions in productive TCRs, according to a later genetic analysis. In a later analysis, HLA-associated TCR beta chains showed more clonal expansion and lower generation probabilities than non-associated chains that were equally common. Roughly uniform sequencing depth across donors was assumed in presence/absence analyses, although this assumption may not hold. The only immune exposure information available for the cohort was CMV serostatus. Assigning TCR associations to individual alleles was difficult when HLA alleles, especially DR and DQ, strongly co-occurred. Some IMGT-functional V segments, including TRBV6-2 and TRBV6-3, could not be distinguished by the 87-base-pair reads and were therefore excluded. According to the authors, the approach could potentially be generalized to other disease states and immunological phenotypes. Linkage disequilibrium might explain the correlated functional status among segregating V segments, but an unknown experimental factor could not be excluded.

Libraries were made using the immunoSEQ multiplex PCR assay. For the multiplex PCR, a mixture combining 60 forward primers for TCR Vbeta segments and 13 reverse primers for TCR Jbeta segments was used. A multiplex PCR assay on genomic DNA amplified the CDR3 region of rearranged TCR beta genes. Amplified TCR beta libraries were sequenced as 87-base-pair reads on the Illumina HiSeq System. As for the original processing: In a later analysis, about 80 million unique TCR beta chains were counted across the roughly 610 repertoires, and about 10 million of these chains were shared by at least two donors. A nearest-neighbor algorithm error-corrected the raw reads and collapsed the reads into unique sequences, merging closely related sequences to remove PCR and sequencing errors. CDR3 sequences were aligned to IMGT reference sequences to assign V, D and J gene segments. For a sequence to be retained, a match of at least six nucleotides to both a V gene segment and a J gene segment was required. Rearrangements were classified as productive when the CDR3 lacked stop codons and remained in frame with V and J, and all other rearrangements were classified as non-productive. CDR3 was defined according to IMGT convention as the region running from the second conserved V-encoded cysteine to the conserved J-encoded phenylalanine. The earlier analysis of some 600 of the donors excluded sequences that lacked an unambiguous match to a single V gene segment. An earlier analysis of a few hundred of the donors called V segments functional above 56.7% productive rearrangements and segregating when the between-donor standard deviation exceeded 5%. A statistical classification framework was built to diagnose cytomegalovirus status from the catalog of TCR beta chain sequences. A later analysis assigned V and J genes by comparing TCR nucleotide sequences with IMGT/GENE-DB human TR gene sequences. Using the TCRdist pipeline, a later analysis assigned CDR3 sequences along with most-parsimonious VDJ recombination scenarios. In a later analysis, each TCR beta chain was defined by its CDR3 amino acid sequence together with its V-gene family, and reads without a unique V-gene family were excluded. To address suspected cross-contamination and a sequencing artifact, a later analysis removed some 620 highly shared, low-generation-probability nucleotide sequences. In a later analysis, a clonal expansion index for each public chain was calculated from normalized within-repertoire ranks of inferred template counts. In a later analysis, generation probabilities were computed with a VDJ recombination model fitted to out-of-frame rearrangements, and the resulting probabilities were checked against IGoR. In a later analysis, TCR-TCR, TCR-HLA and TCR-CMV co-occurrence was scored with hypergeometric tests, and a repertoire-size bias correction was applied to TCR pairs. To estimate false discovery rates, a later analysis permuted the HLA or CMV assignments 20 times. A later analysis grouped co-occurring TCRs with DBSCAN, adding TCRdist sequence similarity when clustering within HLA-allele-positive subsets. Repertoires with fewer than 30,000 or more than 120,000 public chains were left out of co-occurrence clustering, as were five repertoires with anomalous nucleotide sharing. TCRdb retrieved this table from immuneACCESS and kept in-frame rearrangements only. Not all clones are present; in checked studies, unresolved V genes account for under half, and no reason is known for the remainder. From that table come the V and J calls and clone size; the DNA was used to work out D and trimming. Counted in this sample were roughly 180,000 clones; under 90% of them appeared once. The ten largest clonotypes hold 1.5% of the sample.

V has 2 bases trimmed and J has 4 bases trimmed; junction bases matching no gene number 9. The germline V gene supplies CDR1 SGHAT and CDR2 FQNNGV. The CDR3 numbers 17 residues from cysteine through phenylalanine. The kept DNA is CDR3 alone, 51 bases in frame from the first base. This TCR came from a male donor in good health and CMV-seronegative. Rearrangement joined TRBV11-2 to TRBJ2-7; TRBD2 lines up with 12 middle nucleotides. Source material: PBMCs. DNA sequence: TGTGCCAGCAGCTTAAGGCGGGCTAGCGGGAGGGGTTACGAGCAGTACTTC. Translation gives CASSLRRASGRGYEQYF.